A selection of T cell receptor beta chains follows, all from one sample in a study of shared clonotypes between healthy human individuals. Some clones are missing from TCRdb's copy, which holds only in-frame ones; the method was immunoSEQ multiplex PCR. The sample lists around 2.1 million clones, approximately 94% seen once, with around 1.7% in the top ten. Sequenced sample: naive CD8+ T cells from PBMCs. Receptors originate from a man younger than 35 in good health. Some clones in this sample may be carry-over from other donors' samples. Each CDR3 is given with its conserved first and last residue. D genes are given only for firm matches. Some rows mark clone size as missing; the rest say once, few, many or name a class of expanded clone.

V gene,clone size,D gene,J gene,CDR3 length,CDR3 DNA,CDR3 protein
TRBV9,.,TRBD2,TRBJ2-3,16,TGTGCCAGCAGCCCAAGCGGGAGGGGGGGAACAGATACGCAGTATTTT,CASSPSGRGGTDTQYF
TRBV5-1,.,TRBD2,TRBJ2-2,14,TGCGCCAGCAGCTTTAGCGGGACGGCCGGGGAGCTGTTTTTT,CASSFSGTAGELFF
TRBV27,.,.,TRBJ2-3,12,TGTGCCAGCAGTTTACGGGCAGATACGCAGTATTTT,CASSLRADTQYF
TRBV9,.,.,TRBJ2-7,15,TGTGCCAGCAGCGTAAGTAGGACCCCCTGGCCCGAGCAGTACTTC,CASSVSRTPWPEQYF
TRBV13,.,TRBD2,TRBJ2-3,16,TGTGCCAGCAGCTCCAGGACTAGCGGGAGCACAGATACGCAGTATTTT,CASSSRTSGSTDTQYF
TRBV7-9,.,.,TRBJ2-7,13,TGTGCCAGCAGCCCCCCAATGTCCTACGAGCAGTACTTC,CASSPPMSYEQYF
TRBV9,.,.,TRBJ2-7,13,TGTGCCAGCAGCCCGGGGCCCGCCTACGAGCAGTACTTC,CASSPGPAYEQYF
TRBV7-9,once,TRBD1,TRBJ2-1,17,TGTGCCAGCAGCGATGCCACCGGGACAGGTGATCTCAGGGAGCAGTTCTTC,CASSDATGTGDLREQFF
TRBV2,few,.,TRBJ2-7,14,TGTGCCAGCAGTGTTCTTAGTAATCCCTACGAGCAGTACTTC,CASSVLSNPYEQYF
TRBV27,.,.,TRBJ2-5,15,TGTGCCAGCAGTTTATCGCCTAGCAGACAAGAGACCCAGTACTTC,CASSLSPSRQETQYF
TRBV11-2,.,.,TRBJ2-7,15,TGTGCCAGCAGGGGCGCCGGACTGTTGTCCTACGAGCAGTACTTC,CASRGAGLLSYEQYF
TRBV13,once,TRBD1,TRBJ2-3,14,TGTGCCAGCAGCTTGGACAGGGAACCAGATACGCAGTATTTT,CASSLDREPDTQYF
TRBV7-2,.,.,TRBJ2-7,16,TGTGCCAGCAGCTTATCCCCGATAACGAGCTCTTACGAGCAGTACTTC,CASSLSPITSSYEQYF
TRBV11-2,.,.,TRBJ2-2,14,TGTGCCAGCAGCTCCGGAGCGAACACCGGGGAGCTGTTTTTT,CASSSGANTGELFF
TRBV29-1,.,.,TRBJ2-7,11,TGCAGCGTTGTATTATTTTACGAGCAGTACTTC,CSVVLFYEQYF
TRBV7-6,.,TRBD2,TRBJ2-1,17,TGTGCCAGCAGCCTAAGGGACGGGGACTACTTGTACAATGAGCAGTTCTTC,CASSLRDGDYLYNEQFF
TRBV7-9,.,.,TRBJ2-1,12,TGTGCCAGCAGCTTTGGGTCAAATGAGCAGTTCTTC,CASSFGSNEQFF
TRBV13,.,TRBD2,TRBJ2-5,16,TGTGCCAGCAGCTTTACTAGCGGGAGTGGCCAGGAGACCCAGTACTTC,CASSFTSGSGQETQYF
TRBV7-9,.,.,TRBJ2-5,14,TGTGCCAGCAGCTTAGGAGGGCTAGCGGAGACCCAGTACTTC,CASSLGGLAETQYF
TRBV28,.,.,TRBJ1-2,13,TGTGCCAGCAGTTTAGCCCCAAACTATGGCTACACCTTC,CASSLAPNYGYTF
TRBV7-2,.,.,TRBJ2-7,12,TGTGCCAGCAGCTTTCACCCCTACGAGCAGTACTTC,CASSFHPYEQYF
TRBV2,.,.,TRBJ2-3,16,TGTGCCACCACTCCCCCGCCACCTAGTAACACAGATACGCAGTATTTT,CATTPPPPSNTDTQYF
TRBV30,.,TRBD2,TRBJ2-3,15,TGTGCCTGGAGTGTAACTAGCGGGAGTACAGATACGCAGTATTTT,CAWSVTSGSTDTQYF
TRBV30,.,.,TRBJ2-3,15,TGTGCCTGGATACTCACGGGGAGACACACAGATACGCAGTATTTT,CAWILTGRHTDTQYF
TRBV4-1,.,.,TRBJ2-3,14,TGCGCCAGCAGCCAAGTAAGACGGGGAGATACGCAGTATTTT,CASSQVRRGDTQYF
TRBV5-1,once,.,TRBJ1-1,15,TGCGCCAGCAGCTTGGCCCCAGGGTTGAACACTGAAGCTTTCTTT,CASSLAPGLNTEAFF
TRBV4-1,.,TRBD2,TRBJ2-3,16,TGCGCCAGCAGCCCTCCAGCGGGAGAGGGCACAGATACGCAGTATTTT,CASSPPAGEGTDTQYF
TRBV5-8,.,.,TRBJ1-1,15,TGTGCCAGCAGCACAAGGCCGCTGAGGAACACTGAAGCTTTCTTT,CASSTRPLRNTEAFF
TRBV4-1,.,.,TRBJ1-1,14,TGCGCCAGCAGCCATGGGCCGGAAACCACTGAAGCTTTCTTT,CASSHGPETTEAFF
TRBV5-4,.,.,TRBJ2-7,15,TGTGCCAGCAGCTTTGACCCCGGGAGCTCCTACGAGCAGTACTTC,CASSFDPGSSYEQYF
TRBV11-3,.,.,TRBJ1-5,14,TGTGCCAGCAGCTTAGGGGGGGCCAGGCAGCCCCAGCATTTT,CASSLGGARQPQHF
TRBV4-3,.,.,TRBJ2-2,13,TGCGCCAGCAGTCCAGGGTATCCCGGGGAGCTGTTTTTT,CASSPGYPGELFF
TRBV7-9,.,.,TRBJ2-1,12,TGTGCCAGCAGCCTCGCAGACAATGAGCAGTTCTTC,CASSLADNEQFF
TRBV11-2,.,TRBD2,TRBJ2-2,15,TGTGCCAGCAGCCCAAGCGGGAGGTGGACCGGGGAGCTGTTTTTT,CASSPSGRWTGELFF
TRBV6-5,.,.,TRBJ2-7,16,TGTGCCAGCAGTTACTCACGGACAGCTCTCACCTACGAGCAGTACTTC,CASSYSRTALTYEQYF
TRBV9,.,TRBD1,TRBJ1-3,18,TGTGCCAGCAGCGTAGGCGGGGGCAGGGGGCCGTCTGGAAACACCATATATTTT,CASSVGGGRGPSGNTIYF
TRBV28,once,TRBD1,TRBJ1-3,21,TGTGCCAGCAGTCCCTACTCGACCGCCGGGACAGGGGGCTATCCTGGAAACACCATATATTTT,CASSPYSTAGTGGYPGNTIYF
TRBV30,.,TRBD2,TRBJ2-5,16,TGTGCCTGGAGTGTCTGGGCTAGCGGGGTCCTAGGAGAGCAGTACTTC,CAWSVWASGVLGEQYF
TRBV5-6,.,.,TRBJ1-2,13,TGTGCCAGCAGCTTGACAGGGTCCTATGGCTACACCTTC,CASSLTGSYGYTF
TRBV7-8,.,.,TRBJ1-1,13,TGTGCCAGCAGCTTCGGAGAAGGTACTGAAGCTTTCTTT,CASSFGEGTEAFF
TRBV19,few,.,TRBJ1-4,15,TGTGCCAGTAGTGTCGATCATTTTAGTGGGGAAAAACTGTTTTTT,CASSVDHFSGEKLFF
TRBV4-1,.,.,TRBJ2-3,12,TGCGCCAGCAGCTTTCTAGCAGATACGCAGTATTTT,CASSFLADTQYF
TRBV5-4,few,.,TRBJ1-1,14,TGTGCCAGCAGCTTGGTTGGTGGAGGCACTGAAGCTTTCTTT,CASSLVGGGTEAFF
TRBV7-9,.,.,TRBJ2-3,13,TGTGCCAGCAGCCCGGCTAACCCAGATACGCAGTATTTT,CASSPANPDTQYF
TRBV28,once,.,TRBJ2-7,14,TGTGCCAGCAGACTAAACGGAAAATACTACGAGCAGTACTTC,CASRLNGKYYEQYF
TRBV28,.,.,TRBJ2-5,14,TGTGCCAGCAGTTCGGTCGGTCAGACAGAGACCCAGTACTTC,CASSSVGQTETQYF
TRBV19,.,.,TRBJ2-7,20,TGTGCCAGTAGTATAGGGGTCGTTTTCTCCGAGCTTGGGCTTCTCCACGAGCAGTACTTC,CASSIGVVFSELGLLHEQYF
TRBV25-1,.,.,TRBJ1-5,14,TGTGCCAGCAGTGTTACAGGGATTGGTCAGCCCCAGCATTTT,CASSVTGIGQPQHF
TRBV10-2,.,.,TRBJ1-1,12,TGCGCCAGTAGCCCTATCACAGGGGAAGCTTTCTTT,CASSPITGEAFF
TRBV27,.,.,TRBJ1-2,13,TGTGCCAGCAGTTTAAGCAGGATCCATGGCTACACCTTC,CASSLSRIHGYTF
TRBV4-2,.,.,TRBJ2-7,15,TGTGCCAGCAGCCAAGATACCACAGAGGGGCGGCTGCAGTACTTC,CASSQDTTEGRLQYF
TRBV6-5,once,.,TRBJ1-1,14,TGTGCCAGCAGTCTCCGGGGCGTGAACACTGAAGCTTTCTTT,CASSLRGVNTEAFF
TRBV2,.,.,TRBJ2-7,13,TGTGCCAGCAGTTGGGACGTCAGGGGTGAGCAGTACTTC,CASSWDVRGEQYF
TRBV29-1,.,TRBD2,TRBJ2-1,16,TGCAGCGCGCCTTATGGGGGACTAGCGGGAGGGGCTGAGGAGTTCTTC,CSAPYGGLAGGAEEFF
TRBV7-9,.,TRBD2,TRBJ2-1,13,TGTGCCAGCAGCTTGACTAGCGGGAGGGAGCAGTTCTTC,CASSLTSGREQFF